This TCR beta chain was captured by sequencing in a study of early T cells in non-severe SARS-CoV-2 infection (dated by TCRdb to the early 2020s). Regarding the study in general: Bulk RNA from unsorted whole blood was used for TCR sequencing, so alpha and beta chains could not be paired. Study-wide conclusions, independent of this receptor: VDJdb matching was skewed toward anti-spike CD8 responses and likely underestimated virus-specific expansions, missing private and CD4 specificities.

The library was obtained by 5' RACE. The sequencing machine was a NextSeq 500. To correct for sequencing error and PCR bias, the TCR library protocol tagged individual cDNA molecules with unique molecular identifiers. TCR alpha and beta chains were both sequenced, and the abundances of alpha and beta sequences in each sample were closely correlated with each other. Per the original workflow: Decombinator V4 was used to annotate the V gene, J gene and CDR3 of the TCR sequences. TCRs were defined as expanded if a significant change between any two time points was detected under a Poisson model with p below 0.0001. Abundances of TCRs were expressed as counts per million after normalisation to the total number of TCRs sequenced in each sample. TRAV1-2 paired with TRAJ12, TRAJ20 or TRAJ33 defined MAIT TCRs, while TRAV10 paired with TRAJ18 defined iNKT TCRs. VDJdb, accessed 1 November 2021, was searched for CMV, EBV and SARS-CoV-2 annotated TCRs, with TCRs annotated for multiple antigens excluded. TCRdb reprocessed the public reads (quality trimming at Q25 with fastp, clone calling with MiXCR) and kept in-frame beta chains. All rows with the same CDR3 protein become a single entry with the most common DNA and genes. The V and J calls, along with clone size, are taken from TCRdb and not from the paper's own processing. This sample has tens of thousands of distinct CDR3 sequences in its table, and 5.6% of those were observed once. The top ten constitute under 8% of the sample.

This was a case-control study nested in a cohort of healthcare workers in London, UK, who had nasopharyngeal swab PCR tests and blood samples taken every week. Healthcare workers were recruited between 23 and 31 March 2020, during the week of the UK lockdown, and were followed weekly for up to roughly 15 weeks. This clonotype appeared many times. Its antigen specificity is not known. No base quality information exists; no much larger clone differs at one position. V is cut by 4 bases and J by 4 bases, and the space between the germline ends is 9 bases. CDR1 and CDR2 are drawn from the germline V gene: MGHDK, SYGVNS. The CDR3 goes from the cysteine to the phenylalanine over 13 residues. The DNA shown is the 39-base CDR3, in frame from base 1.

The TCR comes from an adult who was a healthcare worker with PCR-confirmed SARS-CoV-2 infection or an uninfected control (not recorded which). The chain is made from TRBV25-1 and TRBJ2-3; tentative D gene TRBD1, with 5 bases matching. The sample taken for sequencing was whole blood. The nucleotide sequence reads TGTGCCAGCAGTGTGTCAGGGTCAGATACGCAGTATTTT. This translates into CASSVSGSDTQYF.